A single sample is the source of the 22 T cell receptor beta chains below, sequenced in a study of blood T cell repertoires in COVID-19. Clones were sequenced by immunoSEQ multiplex PCR, and TCRdb holds only the in-frame ones, with some missing. The sample includes about 150,000 clones, less than 95% of them seen just once. Sequencing was performed on peripheral blood. Every receptor here comes from a man aged 50 or older with acute or convalescent COVID-19.

V and J are TRBV5-1 and TRBJ2-2; 7 nucleotides line up with TRBD1. From germline, CDR1 is SGHRS and CDR2 YFSETQ. The CDR3 contains 15 residues. V lost 2 bases to trimming and J lost 0 bases; unmatched junction nucleotides: 1. The CDR3 protein is CASSLGTANTGELFF. Here the CDR3 DNA reads TGCGCCAGCAGCTTAGGGACAGCGAACACCGGGGAGCTGTTTTTT.

This clone was counted between two and nine times. V usage is TRBV2 and J usage is TRBJ1-5; no firm D call. The CDR3 contains 15 residues. CDR1 SNHLY and CDR2 FYNNEI come from the germline V gene. V was clipped by 5 bases and J by 9 bases, with 20 bases between them. The CDR3 DNA is TGTGCCAGCAGTTTGGAGGTGTTGGGAGTGAGGCCCCAGCATTTT. Its protein is CASSLEVLGVRPQHF.

This clone was detected once. This CDR3 is also generated by other DNA sequences in the sample. The genes are TRBV28 and TRBJ1-2, with a weak D call TRBD1 (6 bases). The V gene's germline CDR1 is MDHEN and CDR2 SYDVKM. Deletions cut 5 bases from V and 6 bases from J, with 13 bases between. The CDR3 runs to 13 residues. CDR3 amino acids: CASSLQGVDGYTF. CDR3 bases: TGTGCCAGCAGTCTACAGGGCGTCGATGGCTACACCTTC.

V and J are TRBV18 and TRBJ2-3, with 9 bases fitting TRBD1. J was trimmed by 0 bases and V by 4 bases; bases with no gene match: 11. Looked up from germline, CDR1 is KGHSH and CDR2 is LQKENI. The CDR3 runs to 18 residues. The CDR3 DNA reads TGTGCCAGCTCACGGATGGGACAGGGACCCTATAGCACAGATACGCAGTATTTT. Protein sequence: CASSRMGQGPYSTDTQYF.

The chain employs TRBV6-2 or TRBV6-3 and TRBJ2-7; D is possibly TRBD2 (5 bases). Germline V gene lookup returns CDR1 MNHEY and CDR2 SVGEGT. Trimming took 6 bases from V and 3 from J, leaving 24 bases between them. This CDR3 is built from 17 residues. CDR3 DNA: TGTGCCAGCAGCAACACTGAATCACTAGAAGGCGGCTACGAGCAGTACGTC. As protein: CASSNTESLEGGYEQYV.

The chain employs TRBV7-3 and TRBJ1-1, with 8 bases aligning to TRBD1. Germline-derived CDR1 and CDR2 are SGHTA and FQGTGA. The CDR3 runs to 15 residues. The trim removed 4 bases at V and 0 bases at J, leaving 4 bases unmatched. The CDR3 DNA sequence: TGTGCCAGCAGCTCACGGACAGGGATGAACACTGAAGCTTTCTTT. This sequence encodes CASSSRTGMNTEAFF.

V and J are TRBV19 and TRBJ1-2, with no clear D. The V gene lost 7 bases and the J gene lost 0 bases, with 6 bases spanning the gap. The V gene's germline CDR1 is LNHDA and CDR2 SQIVND (reference sequence). The CDR3 spans 12 residues. The CDR3 DNA reads as TGTGCCAGTAAAGAGACTAACTATGGCTACACCTTC. The encoded protein is CASKETNYGYTF.

V usage is TRBV16 and J usage is TRBJ1-1; 11 positions agree with TRBD1. This CDR3 comprises 15 residues. The V gene's germline CDR1 is KGHSY and CDR2 FQNENV. J gave up 7 bases and V 3 bases, and 7 bases lay outside the gene matches. CDR3 nucleotides: TGTGCCAGCAGCCAGGGACAGGGGGGTCTTTATGAAGCTTTCTTT. Its translation is CASSQGQGGLYEAFF.

V gene TRBV5-4 combines with J gene TRBJ2-7, with 9 bases identical to TRBD2. Germline assignment: CDR1 SGHNT and CDR2 YYREEE (reference sequence). With 5 bases clipped from V and 0 bases from J, the junction kept 9 bases outside the gene matches. This CDR3 spans 16 amino acids. DNA of the CDR3: TGTGCCAGCAGGGCGGGGGGGTCCGTCAACTCCTACGAGCAGTACTTC. It encodes CASRAGGSVNSYEQYF.

This clone has just one count. The V gene is TRBV5-5, the J gene TRBJ2-3; TRBD1 might be the D (5 bases). The CDR3 is 13 amino acids. The V gene lost 4 bases and the J gene lost 1 base, with 7 bases spanning the gap. Germline CDR1 reads SGHKS; CDR2 reads YYEKEE (reference sequence). This chain's CDR3 is CASSKQGTDTQYF. The DNA for the CDR3 is TGTGCCAGCAGCAAACAGGGCACAGATACGCAGTATTTT.

The CDR3 nucleotides read TGTGCCAGTAATCGACAGGGGGGAAACACTGAAGCTTTCTTT. This encodes CASNRQGGNTEAFF. This rearrangement joins TRBV19 to TRBJ1-1; TRBD1 aligns across 9 bases. The CDR3 is 14 residues long. Germline CDR1 is LNHDA and CDR2 is SQIVND (reference sequence). J gave up 2 bases and V 7 bases, and 5 bases lay outside the gene matches.

The chain recombines TRBV18 with TRBJ1-3; D perhaps matches TRBD1 (5 bases). The V and J ends lost 2 bases and 0 bases respectively, with 14 bases between them. The CDR3 consists of 17 residues. Germline CDR1 and CDR2: KGHSH and LQKENI. The CDR3 DNA is TGTGCCAGCTCACCAACTCAGGGCTCAAGCTCTGGAAACACCATATATTTT. Translation: CASSPTQGSSSGNTIYF.

Details on this clone: Additional DNA sequences in this sample encode the identical CDR3. This sequence joins TRBV27 and TRBJ2-2, with 7 bases lining up with TRBD1. Germline values: CDR1 MNHEY, CDR2 SMNVEV (reference sequence). The CDR3 sequence is 14 residues long. The J segment lost 4 bases and the V segment lost 3 bases, leaving 2 bases of the junction unmatched. The CDR3 coding sequence is TGTGCCAGCAGTTTTTCAGGGGGCACCGGGGAGCTGTTTTTT. It encodes CASSFSGGTGELFF.

The rearrangement uses TRBV6-2 or TRBV6-3 and TRBJ1-2, with 7 bases that match TRBD1. Germline loops: CDR1 MNHEY, CDR2 SVGEGT. The trim removed 5 bases at V and 3 bases at J, leaving 15 bases unmatched. This CDR3 contains 17 residues. The CDR3 is CASSPLSTGVGDYGYTF. CDR3 nucleotides: TGTGCCAGCAGTCCCCTTTCAACAGGGGTCGGGGACTATGGCTACACCTTC.

V and J are TRBV7-9 and TRBJ2-1; D ambiguous. CDR1 is SEHNR, CDR2 FQNEAQ, per germline (reference sequence). Trimming left V 7 bases short and J 8 bases short, with 9 bases between. There are 11 residues in the CDR3. The CDR3 reads CASTSSYEQFF. The CDR3 DNA follows: TGTGCCAGCACCTCCTCGTATGAGCAGTTCTTC.

The genes are TRBV5-1 and TRBJ2-2; TRBD2 matches at 7 bases. Per the germline V gene, CDR1 is SGHRS and CDR2 is YFSETQ. The CDR3 has 14 residues. The ends lost 5 bases at V and 5 bases at J; junction bases unmatched: 6. CDR3 bases: TGCGCCAGCAGGACTGGACTAGGGACCGGGGAGCTGTTTTTT. Translating gives CASRTGLGTGELFF.

The chain couples TRBV7-3 to TRBJ2-6, with D possibly matching TRBD2 (5 bases). Germline-derived CDR1 and CDR2 are SGHTA and FQGTGA. V gave up 2 bases and J gave up 1 base, with 6 bases separating them. The CDR3 covers 15 residues. CDR3 amino acids: CASSLSGSGANVLTF. The CDR3 bases are TGTGCCAGCAGCTTATCGGGATCTGGGGCCAACGTCCTGACTTTC.

This chain uses TRBV15 with TRBJ2-2, with a weak D call TRBD1 (9 bases). The CDR3 is 22 residues long. CDR1 LNHNV and CDR2 YYDKDF come from the germline V gene (reference sequence). With 0 bases removed from V and 6 bases from J, the gap between germline ends came to 32 bases. The chain's CDR3 is CATSRDAPGQGVAGTGAGELFF. DNA for the CDR3: TGTGCCACCAGCAGAGATGCGCCGGGACAGGGAGTAGCGGGAACCGGGGCCGGGGAGCTGTTTTTT. Full variable domain (outside the CDR3, taken from reference TRBV15 and TRBJ2-2): DAMVIQNPRYQVTQFGKPVTLSCSQTLNHNVMYWYQQKSSQAPKLLFHYYDKDFNNEADTPDNFQSRRPNTSFCFLDIRSPGLGDTAMYLCATSRDAPGQGVAGTGAGELFFGEGSRLTVL.

This sequence joins TRBV29-1 and TRBJ2-3, with TRBD2 matching over 7 bases. Germline values: CDR1 SQVTM, CDR2 ANQGSEA. The CDR3 runs 13 residues. J lost 1 base, V lost 5 bases, and 3 bases had no gene match. The CDR3 sequence is CSVRGVGTDTQYF. In DNA, the CDR3 is TGCAGCGTTCGGGGGGTCGGCACAGATACGCAGTATTTT.

The rearrangement links TRBV9 to TRBJ2-1; 7 bases are shared with TRBD1. CDR1 and CDR2 from the germline V gene are SGDLS and YYNGEE. V trimming: 4 bases; J trimming: 8 bases; junction bases outside the gene matches: 15. The CDR3 totals 16 residues. CDR3 amino acids: CASSQMGQWAGDEQFF. The DNA of the CDR3 is TGTGCCAGCAGCCAGATGGGACAGTGGGCAGGCGATGAGCAGTTCTTC.

CDR3 protein: CASSLVTLDRPNTEAFF. The CDR3 DNA sequence: TGCGCCAGCAGCTTGGTCACTCTGGACAGACCGAACACTGAAGCTTTCTTT. The chain links TRBV5-1 to TRBJ1-1, with D maybe TRBD1 (6 bases). The CDR3 has 17 amino acids. Trimming pared 0 bases from V and 1 base from J, leaving 16 bases between. Germline loops: CDR1 SGHRS, CDR2 YFSETQ.

The rearrangement joins TRBV30 to TRBJ1-2; 7 bases are a match to TRBD1. The CDR3 extends over 14 amino acids. Losses at the gene ends were 5 bases for V and 4 bases for J; bases not matched to a gene: 10. CDR1 GTSNPN and CDR2 SVGIG come from the germline V gene (reference sequence). This CDR3 is CAWDRDRASYGYTF. The DNA for the CDR3 is TGTGCCTGGGACAGGGACCGGGCTAGCTATGGCTACACCTTC.